Listed below are T cell receptor beta chains from one sample, sequenced in a study of vaccination effects on CD4 cells after COVID-19. Only in-frame clones appear in the TCRdb table, and some are missing; sequencing was by immunoSEQ multiplex PCR. This sample has roughly 23,000 clones; 72% occur once, and the top ten carry more than 8.5%. These receptors lack a known antigen. The specimen was CD4+ T cells from PBMCs cultured with HCoV-NL63 spike peptides, collected after COVID-19 vaccination. These receptors were taken from a human donor who received a COVID-19 vaccine. Each CDR3 is given with its conserved first and last residue. Fields, in order: CDR3 protein, CDR3 DNA, V gene, clone size, D gene, J gene. A D gene is named only where the DNA matches it firmly. Size is stated for part of the rows, as once, few or many counts, or as a class when the clone is expanded.

CDR3aa: CATGRRGTYEQYF
CDR3nt: TGTGCCACTGGAAGGAGGGGGACCTACGAGCAGTACTTC
v_gene: TRBV19
abundance: .
d_gene: .
j_gene: TRBJ2-7

CDR3aa: CASSRAGLADNEQFF
CDR3nt: TGTGCCAGCAGTCGGGCGGGACTAGCGGACAATGAGCAGTTCTTC
v_gene: TRBV6-5
abundance: .
d_gene: TRBD2
j_gene: TRBJ2-1

CDR3aa: CAWSRSYPLVKGYTF
CDR3nt: TGTGCCTGGAGCAGGAGCTACCCTCTAGTGAAGGGCTACACCTTC
v_gene: TRBV30
abundance: .
d_gene: .
j_gene: TRBJ1-2

CDR3aa: CASKAGYTYEQYF
CDR3nt: TGTGCCAGCAAAGCAGGGTATACCTACGAGCAGTACTTC
v_gene: TRBV6-5
abundance: few
d_gene: .
j_gene: TRBJ2-7

CDR3aa: CASSTRQTGEEKLFF
CDR3nt: TGTGCCAGCAGCACCAGACAGACCGGAGAGGAAAAACTGTTTTTT
v_gene: TRBV11-2
abundance: .
d_gene: .
j_gene: TRBJ1-4

CDR3aa: CASTLGRVHGYTF
CDR3nt: TGTGCCAGCACCCTGGGGAGGGTACACGGCTACACCTTC
v_gene: TRBV12-3/TRBV12-4
abundance: .
d_gene: .
j_gene: TRBJ1-2

CDR3aa: CASSLRGGGTDTQYF
CDR3nt: TGTGCCAGCAGTCTTCGGGGCGGGGGGACAGATACGCAGTATTTT
v_gene: TRBV3-1/TRBV3-2
abundance: .
d_gene: TRBD2
j_gene: TRBJ2-3

CDR3aa: CASSLNTGILQETQYF
CDR3nt: TGCGCCAGCAGCTTAAATACCGGGATCCTCCAAGAGACCCAGTACTTC
v_gene: TRBV5-1
abundance: .
d_gene: .
j_gene: TRBJ2-5

CDR3aa: CASSWRDGRETQYF
CDR3nt: TGTGCCAGCAGCTGGCGTGATGGGCGTGAGACCCAGTACTTC
v_gene: TRBV3-1/TRBV3-2
abundance: .
d_gene: .
j_gene: TRBJ2-5

CDR3aa: CASSLEVGSSNYGYTF
CDR3nt: TGTGCCAGCAGCTTGGAGGTCGGCAGTTCCAACTATGGCTACACCTTC
v_gene: TRBV5-4
abundance: .
d_gene: .
j_gene: TRBJ1-2

CDR3aa: CASSEFGVGGAGETQYF
CDR3nt: TGTGCCAGCAGTGAATTCGGGGTAGGGGGGGCTGGGGAGACCCAGTACTTC
v_gene: TRBV25-1
abundance: .
d_gene: .
j_gene: TRBJ2-5

CDR3aa: CASGVRAYADTQYF
CDR3nt: TGTGCCAGCGGTGTCCGAGCTTACGCAGATACGCAGTATTTT
v_gene: TRBV7-8
abundance: .
d_gene: .
j_gene: TRBJ2-3

CDR3aa: CASSLISQAFF
CDR3nt: TGTGCCAGCAGCTTAATCTCCCAAGCTTTCTTT
v_gene: TRBV7-9
abundance: .
d_gene: .
j_gene: TRBJ1-1

CDR3aa: CATSDPGQATYEQYF
CDR3nt: TGTGCCACCAGTGATCCGGGACAGGCGACCTACGAGCAGTACTTC
v_gene: TRBV24-1
abundance: once
d_gene: TRBD1
j_gene: TRBJ2-7

CDR3aa: CASSFHTGRNSPLHF
CDR3nt: TGTGCCAGCAGTTTCCATACAGGGCGTAATTCACCCCTCCACTTT
v_gene: TRBV6-5
abundance: .
d_gene: .
j_gene: TRBJ1-6

CDR3aa: CASRQTFLTDTQYF
CDR3nt: TGTGCCAGCAGGCAGACCTTTCTCACAGATACGCAGTATTTT
v_gene: TRBV7-9
abundance: .
d_gene: .
j_gene: TRBJ2-3

CDR3aa: CASSLAGTDSGNTIYF
CDR3nt: TGCGCCAGCAGCTTGGCGGGGACAGACTCTGGAAACACCATATATTTT
v_gene: TRBV5-1
abundance: .
d_gene: TRBD1
j_gene: TRBJ1-3

CDR3aa: CASGQGFGNTIYF
CDR3nt: TGCGCCAGCGGACAGGGCTTCGGAAACACCATATATTTT
v_gene: TRBV4-1
abundance: .
d_gene: TRBD1
j_gene: TRBJ1-3

CDR3aa: CASSTQTGREDGYTF
CDR3nt: TGTGCCAGCAGCACACAAACGGGACGGGAAGATGGCTACACCTTC
v_gene: TRBV7-9
abundance: .
d_gene: .
j_gene: TRBJ1-2

CDR3aa: CASSLRGGRGSSYEQYF
CDR3nt: TGTGCCAGCAGCTTAAGAGGGGGCAGGGGAAGCTCCTACGAGCAGTACTTC
v_gene: TRBV13
abundance: .
d_gene: TRBD1
j_gene: TRBJ2-7

CDR3aa: CASSFKDNTEAFF
CDR3nt: TGTGCCAGCAGTTTCAAGGACAACACTGAAGCTTTCTTT
v_gene: TRBV27
abundance: few
d_gene: .
j_gene: TRBJ1-1

CDR3aa: CASTESGGAETQYF
CDR3nt: TGTGCCAGCACGGAGAGCGGGGGGGCGGAGACCCAGTACTTC
v_gene: TRBV7-9
abundance: .
d_gene: TRBD2
j_gene: TRBJ2-5

CDR3aa: CASRNTGGYGYTF
CDR3nt: TGTGCCAGCAGAAATACAGGGGGCTATGGCTACACCTTC
v_gene: TRBV6-5
abundance: few
d_gene: TRBD1
j_gene: TRBJ1-2

CDR3aa: CASSSLAGGPRVPYEQYF
CDR3nt: TGTGCCAGCAGTAGCCTAGCGGGAGGCCCCAGGGTCCCCTACGAGCAGTACTTC
v_gene: TRBV25-1
abundance: .
d_gene: TRBD2
j_gene: TRBJ2-7

CDR3aa: CASSLGPTGGNEQFF
CDR3nt: TGTGCCAGCAGCTTGGGCCCGACAGGGGGTAATGAGCAGTTCTTC
v_gene: TRBV7-6
abundance: .
d_gene: TRBD1
j_gene: TRBJ2-1

CDR3aa: CASRLGLAGASDEQFF
CDR3nt: TGCGCCAGCAGACTCGGACTAGCGGGGGCGAGCGATGAGCAGTTCTTC
v_gene: TRBV4-1
abundance: few
d_gene: TRBD2
j_gene: TRBJ2-1

CDR3aa: CASSPVGAGAGGYTF
CDR3nt: TGTGCCAGCAGCCCCGTAGGCGCTGGGGCCGGCGGCTACACCTTC
v_gene: TRBV7-9
abundance: few
d_gene: .
j_gene: TRBJ1-2

CDR3aa: CASSGPRTGDHEQYF
CDR3nt: TGTGCCAGTAGCGGCCCTCGGACAGGGGACCACGAGCAGTACTTC
v_gene: TRBV19
abundance: few
d_gene: TRBD1
j_gene: TRBJ2-7

CDR3aa: CASSPGLAGAYEQYF
CDR3nt: TGTGCCAGCAGCCCCGGACTAGCGGGTGCCTACGAGCAGTACTTC
v_gene: TRBV7-2
abundance: few
d_gene: TRBD2
j_gene: TRBJ2-7

CDR3aa: CAWRLKDRFGYEQYF
CDR3nt: TGTGCCTGGAGACTGAAGGACCGGTTCGGTTACGAGCAGTACTTC
v_gene: TRBV30
abundance: once
d_gene: .
j_gene: TRBJ2-7

CDR3aa: CAITQPGLVSQYF
CDR3nt: TGTGCCATCACCCAACCGGGACTAGTGTCCCAGTACTTC
v_gene: TRBV10-3
abundance: .
d_gene: TRBD2
j_gene: TRBJ2-5

CDR3aa: CASSTQGKVGHEQYF
CDR3nt: TGTGCCAGCTCAACCCAGGGAAAAGTTGGCCACGAGCAGTACTTC
v_gene: TRBV18
abundance: .
d_gene: .
j_gene: TRBJ2-7

CDR3aa: CSTSYVGSQGTEAFF
CDR3nt: TGCAGCACATCATACGTGGGCAGCCAGGGCACTGAAGCTTTCTTT
v_gene: TRBV29-1
abundance: .
d_gene: .
j_gene: TRBJ1-1

CDR3aa: CASSFGGFTDTQYF
CDR3nt: TGTGCCAGCAGCTTCGGGGGGTTCACAGATACGCAGTATTTT
v_gene: TRBV7-2
abundance: few
d_gene: TRBD2
j_gene: TRBJ2-3

CDR3aa: CASSLEPLLSGNTIYF
CDR3nt: TGTGCCAGCAGCTTAGAACCGCTCCTCTCTGGAAACACCATATATTTT
v_gene: TRBV7-9
abundance: .
d_gene: .
j_gene: TRBJ1-3